A selection of T cell receptor beta chains follows, all from one sample in a study of cytomegalovirus exposure and HLA in healthy donors. Generated by immunoSEQ multiplex PCR, the TCRdb table keeps only in-frame clones and is missing some. Among tens of thousands of clones, approximately 80% were seen once, and the ten largest hold approximately 29%. Sequenced input: PBMCs. The receptor set was obtained from a man aged 45-65 years in good health and CMV-seropositive. Both conserved end residues are part of each CDR3. Fields, in order: clone size, J gene, V gene, D gene, CDR3 length, CDR3 protein, CDR3 DNA. A D gene is named only where the DNA matches it firmly. Size tells how often a clone was seen (once, few, many) or the class of an expanded clone, and some rows leave it out.

abundance: NA; j_gene: TRBJ2-7; v_gene: TRBV19; d_gene: TRBD2; len: 15; CDR3aa: CASSAAGTSGYEQYF; CDR3nt: TGTGCCAGTAGTGCCGCCGGGACTAGCGGTTACGAGCAGTACTTC
abundance: few; j_gene: TRBJ2-7; v_gene: TRBV5-1; d_gene: TRBD1; len: 14; CDR3aa: CASSIGTAAYEQYF; CDR3nt: TGCGCCAGCAGCATAGGGACAGCCGCCTACGAGCAGTACTTC
abundance: NA; j_gene: TRBJ2-2; v_gene: TRBV30; d_gene: NA; len: 17; CDR3aa: CAWSVLTPREWAGELFF; CDR3nt: TGTGCCTGGAGTGTACTGACCCCGAGGGAGTGGGCCGGGGAGCTGTTTTTT
abundance: once; j_gene: TRBJ2-4; v_gene: TRBV4-1; d_gene: NA; len: 19; CDR3aa: CASSQGMVVGQRAKNIQYF; CDR3nt: TGCGCCAGCAGCCAAGGCATGGTTGTGGGACAAAGAGCCAAAAACATTCAGTACTTC
abundance: NA; j_gene: TRBJ2-7; v_gene: TRBV11-2; d_gene: TRBD1; len: 15; CDR3aa: CASRRIGGQGGEQYF; CDR3nt: TGTGCCAGCCGCAGGATCGGGGGACAGGGGGGCGAGCAGTACTTC
abundance: NA; j_gene: TRBJ2-7; v_gene: TRBV18; d_gene: TRBD1; len: 16; CDR3aa: CASSPNTGGRAYEQYF; CDR3nt: TGTGCCAGCTCACCTAACACAGGGGGGAGAGCCTACGAGCAGTACTTC
abundance: NA; j_gene: TRBJ1-4; v_gene: TRBV4-3; d_gene: NA; len: 15; CDR3aa: CASSQEGATNEKLFF; CDR3nt: TGCGCCAGCAGCCAAGAAGGGGCAACTAATGAAAAACTGTTTTTT
abundance: NA; j_gene: TRBJ2-7; v_gene: TRBV28; d_gene: TRBD1; len: 13; CDR3aa: CASSLIGTDEQYF; CDR3nt: TGTGCCAGCAGTTTGATAGGGACAGACGAGCAGTACTTC
abundance: NA; j_gene: TRBJ2-1; v_gene: TRBV4-2; d_gene: NA; len: 15; CDR3aa: CASSQRLSSYNEQFF; CDR3nt: TGTGCCAGCAGCCAGCGGCTCAGCTCCTACAATGAGCAGTTCTTC
abundance: NA; j_gene: TRBJ2-5; v_gene: TRBV18; d_gene: TRBD1; len: 13; CDR3aa: CASSPGQGETQYF; CDR3nt: TGTGCCAGCTCACCCGGACAGGGAGAGACCCAGTACTTC
abundance: NA; j_gene: TRBJ1-2; v_gene: TRBV5-1; d_gene: TRBD1; len: 15; CDR3aa: CASSKGQGANYGYTF; CDR3nt: TGCGCCAGCAGCAAAGGACAGGGGGCTAACTATGGCTACACCTTC
abundance: NA; j_gene: TRBJ1-4; v_gene: TRBV4-2; d_gene: NA; len: 16; CDR3aa: CASSHGAPAEDEKLFF; CDR3nt: TGTGCCAGCAGCCACGGTGCTCCCGCGGAGGATGAAAAACTGTTTTTT
abundance: NA; j_gene: TRBJ1-1; v_gene: TRBV10-1; d_gene: TRBD1; len: 14; CDR3aa: CASSEYRGSTEAFF; CDR3nt: TGCGCCAGCAGTGAGTACAGGGGGAGCACTGAAGCTTTCTTT
abundance: NA; j_gene: TRBJ2-5; v_gene: TRBV7-3; d_gene: TRBD1; len: 15; CDR3aa: CASSLGTGVIETQYF; CDR3nt: TGTGCCAGCAGCCTAGGGACAGGGGTTATAGAGACCCAGTACTTC
abundance: once; j_gene: TRBJ2-7; v_gene: TRBV11-2; d_gene: NA; len: 13; CDR3aa: CASSLVLAGEQYF; CDR3nt: TGTGCCAGCAGCTTAGTTTTGGCGGGCGAGCAGTACTTC
abundance: few; j_gene: TRBJ2-3; v_gene: TRBV7-3; d_gene: TRBD2; len: 17; CDR3aa: CASSFGERGSSTDTQYF; CDR3nt: TGTGCCAGCAGCTTTGGCGAGCGGGGGTCTAGCACAGATACGCAGTATTTT
abundance: NA; j_gene: TRBJ2-2; v_gene: TRBV30; d_gene: TRBD1; len: 14; CDR3aa: CAWRRDRGHGELFF; CDR3nt: TGTGCCTGGAGGCGGGACAGGGGCCACGGGGAGCTGTTTTTT
abundance: NA; j_gene: TRBJ2-1; v_gene: TRBV11-2; d_gene: NA; len: 15; CDR3aa: CASSLSGGNYNEQFF; CDR3nt: TGTGCCAGCAGCTTAAGCGGCGGTAACTACAATGAGCAGTTCTTC
abundance: few; j_gene: TRBJ2-7; v_gene: TRBV18; d_gene: TRBD1; len: 15; CDR3aa: CASSAGTGTIYEQYF; CDR3nt: TGTGCCAGCTCAGCCGGGACAGGGACAATTTACGAGCAGTACTTC
abundance: NA; j_gene: TRBJ2-3; v_gene: TRBV9; d_gene: NA; len: 13; CDR3aa: CASSEGGHDTQYF; CDR3nt: TGTGCCAGCAGCGAGGGGGGGCACGATACGCAGTATTTT
abundance: NA; j_gene: TRBJ2-5; v_gene: TRBV30; d_gene: NA; len: 16; CDR3aa: CAWSNYTGPASETQYF; CDR3nt: TGTGCCTGGAGTAATTATACAGGTCCCGCGTCCGAGACCCAGTACTTC
abundance: NA; j_gene: TRBJ2-1; v_gene: TRBV29-1; d_gene: TRBD2; len: 13; CDR3aa: CSATSPRFDEQFF; CDR3nt: TGCAGCGCGACTAGCCCCCGGTTTGATGAGCAGTTCTTC
abundance: NA; j_gene: TRBJ2-7; v_gene: TRBV30; d_gene: NA; len: 12; CDR3aa: CAWTVSYVEQYF; CDR3nt: TGTGCCTGGACGGTCTCCTACGTCGAGCAGTACTTC
abundance: NA; j_gene: TRBJ2-5; v_gene: TRBV12-5; d_gene: TRBD2; len: 13; CDR3aa: CASVTSGQETQYF; CDR3nt: TGTGCTTCTGTGACTAGCGGGCAAGAGACCCAGTACTTC
abundance: NA; j_gene: TRBJ1-5; v_gene: TRBV7-8; d_gene: NA; len: 15; CDR3aa: CASSTTDTQGQPQHF; CDR3nt: TGTGCCAGCAGCACTACGGACACACAGGGTCAGCCCCAGCATTTT
abundance: NA; j_gene: TRBJ2-7; v_gene: TRBV18; d_gene: TRBD1; len: 14; CDR3aa: CASSLRTGEGEQYF; CDR3nt: TGTGCCAGCTCACTACGGACAGGGGAGGGCGAGCAGTACTTC
abundance: once; j_gene: TRBJ2-7; v_gene: TRBV7-3; d_gene: NA; len: 15; CDR3aa: CASSLSGGSSYEQYF; CDR3nt: TGTGCCAGCAGCTTAAGTGGGGGGTCGAGCTACGAGCAGTACTTC
abundance: NA; j_gene: TRBJ2-3; v_gene: TRBV6-1; d_gene: TRBD2; len: 16; CDR3aa: CASSELAGGVQDTQYF; CDR3nt: TGTGCCAGCAGTGAACTGGCGGGAGGTGTACAAGATACGCAGTATTTT
abundance: NA; j_gene: TRBJ1-2; v_gene: TRBV6-5; d_gene: TRBD1; len: 13; CDR3aa: CASSTTGVEGYTF; CDR3nt: TGTGCCAGCAGTACCACAGGGGTGGAAGGCTACACCTTC
abundance: NA; j_gene: TRBJ2-7; v_gene: TRBV15; d_gene: TRBD2; len: 16; CDR3aa: CATSTVMAGDLYEQYF; CDR3nt: TGTGCCACCAGCACCGTAATGGCGGGAGATCTCTACGAGCAGTACTTC
abundance: NA; j_gene: TRBJ2-5; v_gene: TRBV5-4; d_gene: TRBD2; len: 15; CDR3aa: CASSPGLAGEETQYF; CDR3nt: TGTGCCAGCAGCCCGGGACTAGCGGGAGAAGAGACCCAGTACTTC
abundance: NA; j_gene: TRBJ2-1; v_gene: TRBV5-1; d_gene: NA; len: 14; CDR3aa: CASSLRGGDNEQFF; CDR3nt: TGCGCCAGCAGCTTGCGCGGCGGAGACAATGAGCAGTTCTTC
abundance: NA; j_gene: TRBJ1-1; v_gene: TRBV5-1; d_gene: NA; len: 14; CDR3aa: CASSTGQVNTEAFF; CDR3nt: TGCGCCAGCAGCACGGGACAAGTGAACACTGAAGCTTTCTTT
abundance: NA; j_gene: TRBJ1-1; v_gene: TRBV16; d_gene: NA; len: 15; CDR3aa: CASSLQGTGNTEAFF; CDR3nt: TGTGCCAGCAGCCTTCAGGGGACGGGGAACACTGAAGCTTTCTTT
abundance: NA; j_gene: TRBJ1-5; v_gene: TRBV6-6; d_gene: NA; len: 13; CDR3aa: CASSSNSKQPQHF; CDR3nt: TGTGCCAGCAGCTCAAACTCTAAACAGCCCCAGCATTTT
abundance: NA; j_gene: TRBJ1-4; v_gene: TRBV4-1; d_gene: NA; len: 15; CDR3aa: CASSPGIGTMEKLFF; CDR3nt: TGCGCCAGCAGCCCCGGGATAGGGACAATGGAAAAACTGTTTTTT